These 14 T cell receptor beta chains share one sample of origin, sequenced in a study of cytomegalovirus exposure and HLA in healthy donors. Produced via immunoSEQ multiplex PCR; TCRdb's table is partial and in-frame only. Among approximately 70,000 clones, over 90% were seen once, and the ten largest hold roughly 3.2%. The specimen was PBMCs. These receptors all stem from a woman aged 18-30 years in good health and CMV-seropositive.

V usage is TRBV7-2 and J usage is TRBJ2-1, with TRBD1 matching over 8 bases. CDR1 and CDR2 (germline): SGHTA, FQGNSA. The CDR3 spans 15 residues. J gave up 3 bases and V 5 bases, and 6 bases lay outside the gene matches. CDR3: CASSPRGRSYNEQFF. The CDR3 region has the DNA TGTGCCAGCAGCCCCAGGGGGCGAAGCTACAATGAGCAGTTCTTC.

This clone was recorded a few times. The chain uses TRBV29-1 and TRBJ1-1; 7 bases fit TRBD1. Trimming at V came to 5 bases and at J to 0 bases, leaving 12 bases not matched to a gene. CDR3 size: 16 residues. CDR1 and CDR2 (germline): SQVTM, ANQGSEA. The CDR3 loop is CSVSTKPGQLNTEAFF. As DNA, the CDR3 is TGCAGCGTTTCAACAAAACCGGGACAGTTGAACACTGAAGCTTTCTTT.

This chain uses TRBV6-1 with TRBJ2-2; D not certain. CDR3 length equals 15 residues. V was pared by 6 bases and J by 1 base, with 12 bases between. Germline V gives CDR1 MNHNS, CDR2 SASEGT. The CDR3 sequence: CASRAFEQNTGELFF. DNA for the CDR3: TGTGCCAGCAGGGCATTTGAACAGAACACCGGGGAGCTGTTTTTT.

This sequence joins TRBV5-1 and TRBJ2-7; 12 nucleotides agree with TRBD2. The germline V gene has CDR1 SGHRS and CDR2 YFSETQ. The junction had 11 bases not matched to a gene; V was cut back by 4 bases and J by 0 bases. The CDR3 has 18 amino acids. CDR3: CASSLGLAGLNPSYEQYF. The CDR3 region has the DNA TGCGCCAGCAGCCTAGGACTAGCGGGACTAAACCCCTCCTACGAGCAGTACTTC.

The chain joins TRBV29-1 to TRBJ1-1, with 8 nucleotides matching TRBD1. There are 14 residues in the CDR3. J gave up 10 bases and V 8 bases, and 18 bases lay outside the gene matches. Germline values: CDR1 SQVTM, CDR2 ANQGSEA. In DNA form, the CDR3 reads TGCAGCACGGCTCCGGGGACAGGTGGCTTACGAGCTTTCTTT. Amino acids: CSTAPGTGGLRAFF. The full variable domain, rest sourced from reference TRBV29-1 and TRBJ1-1, is SAVISQKPSRDICQRGTSLTIQCQVDSQVTMMFWYRQQPGQSLTLIATANQGSEATYESGFVIDKFPISRPNLTFSTLTVSNMSPEDSSIYLCSTAPGTGGLRAFFGQGTRLTVV.

The V and J genes are TRBV7-8 and TRBJ2-4; TRBD2 might be the D (5 bases). Germline CDR1 reads SGHVS; CDR2 reads FQNEAQ. The CDR3 runs to 18 residues. V gave up 1 base and J gave up 1 base, with 17 bases separating them. Written as DNA, the CDR3 is TGTGCCAGCAGCTTAGAGTCACGGGGAGAGCCGGCCAAAAACATTCAGTACTTC. Translation: CASSLESRGEPAKNIQYF. The full variable domain, completed using reference TRBV7-8 and TRBJ2-4, is GAGVSQSPRYKVAKRGQDVALRCDPISGHVSLFWYQQALGQGPEFLTYFQNEAQLDKSGLPSDRFFAERPEGSVSTLKIQRTQQEDSAVYLCASSLESRGEPAKNIQYFGAGTRLSVL.

CDR3 sequence (DNA): TGTGCCATCAGTGAGTCGAGGCAGACTCCCGAGTGGACTGAAGCTTTCTTT. Translation gives CAISESRQTPEWTEAFF. V and J are TRBV10-3 and TRBJ1-1; D unresolved. The CDR3 sequence is 17 residues long. The V gene's germline CDR1 is ENHRY and CDR2 SYGVKD. V lost 0 bases and J 5 bases, leaving 19 bases between the germline ends.

The chain combines TRBV28 with TRBJ1-1, with D unresolved. V lost 7 bases to trimming and J lost 1 base, with 10 bases between them. CDR1 MDHEN and CDR2 SYDVKM come from the germline V gene. This CDR3 has 13 amino acids. This chain's CDR3 is CASTQAPNTEAFF. The CDR3 DNA is TGTGCCAGCACCCAAGCTCCGAACACTGAAGCTTTCTTT. Full variable domain (rest looked up from reference TRBV28 and TRBJ1-1): DVKVTQSSRYLVKRTGEKVFLECVQDMDHENMFWYRQDPGLGLRLIYFSYDVKMKEKGDIPEGYSVSREKKERFSLILESASTNQTSMYLCASTQAPNTEAFFGQGTRLTVV.

Of note for this clone: Relative to the germline gene, one junction end is altered; a read error may explain this. V and J are TRBV7-7 and TRBJ2-2; tentative D call: TRBD2 (7 bases). The CDR3 is 14 amino acids. Germline CDR1 and CDR2: SSHAT and FNYEAQ (reference sequence). The CDR3 spells CASRLQGGVGELFF. Written as DNA, the CDR3 is TGTGCTAGCAGACTACAGGGAGGGGTCGGGGAGCTGTTTTTT.

This clone was counted only a few times. The chain joins TRBV7-2 to TRBJ1-2; 7 nucleotides match TRBD1. After removal of 5 bases from V and 7 bases from J, the junction contained 7 bases not matched to a gene. The CDR3 runs 13 residues. Germline V gene data show CDR1 as SGHTA and CDR2 as FQGNSA. CDR3: CASSQRGGGGYTF. DNA of the CDR3: TGTGCCAGCAGCCAGAGAGGGGGCGGTGGCTACACCTTC.

The chain employs TRBV5-4 and TRBJ2-1; tentative D call: TRBD2 (6 bases). CDR3 length equals 15 residues. The V and J ends lost 0 bases and 5 bases respectively, with 12 bases between them. Germline V gene sequence: CDR1 SGHNT, CDR2 YYREEE (reference sequence). The CDR3 here is CASSLAPASDNEQFF. For the CDR3, the DNA is TGTGCCAGCAGCTTGGCCCCGGCTAGCGACAATGAGCAGTTCTTC.

Only one count was recorded for this clone. This rearrangement joins TRBV5-6 to TRBJ1-2; D not certain. CDR3 length: 15 amino acids. Germline CDR1 and CDR2: SGHDT and YYEEEE. V was pared by 1 base and J by 5 bases, with 15 bases between. CDR3: CASSLLPRERYGYTF. In DNA form, the CDR3 reads TGTGCCAGCAGCTTGCTGCCCCGGGAGCGGTATGGCTACACCTTC.

J is TRBJ2-4 and V is TRBV29-1; the D gene is possibly TRBD2 (5 bases). With 7 bases removed from V and 6 bases from J, the gap between germline ends came to 22 bases. The germline V gene has CDR1 SQVTM and CDR2 ANQGSEA. This CDR3 contains 15 residues. As DNA, the CDR3 is TGCAGCGCAAAACCCGGGAAGCCCCCTGGAAACATTCAGTACTTC. Translating gives CSAKPGKPPGNIQYF.

This sequence joins TRBV7-8 and TRBJ2-1; 11 bases agree with TRBD1. The junction had 6 bases not matched to a gene; V was cut back by 9 bases and J by 5 bases. Germline-derived CDR1 and CDR2 are SGHVS and FQNEAQ. The CDR3 is 14 amino acids. DNA of the CDR3: TGTGCCAGTTTTCCGGGACAGGGGGACAATGAGCAGTTCTTC. As protein: CASFPGQGDNEQFF.